This T cell receptor beta chain was found in a study of shared clonotypes between healthy human individuals. Donors, healthy HIV-negative adults, lacked recent acute infections or vaccinations. Study-wide findings and caveats: Relative to clonotypes present in all four donors, those not shared had lower generation probabilities.

This table comes from immunoSEQ multiplex PCR, and its TCRdb copy is limited to in-frame clones, with some not included. The sample has 2 million to 3 million clones, more than 85% seen once. Germline values: CDR1 MNHEY, CDR2 SMNVEV (reference sequence). With V trimmed by 2 bases and J by 3 bases, 5 bases remained unmatched. The length of the CDR3 is 16 residues. Concerning this clone itself: Its antigen is as yet unknown.

The sequenced sample consisted of naive CD4+ T cells from PBMCs. Subset denoted: CD45RA+ positively selected. The chain combines TRBV27 with TRBJ2-2; 8 positions agree with TRBD2. This TCR derives from a man between 18 and 35 years old in good health. Some clones in this sample may be carry-over from other donors' samples. Here the CDR3 reads CASSLKTSGYTGELFF. In nucleotides, the CDR3 is TGTGCCAGCAGTTTAAAAACTAGCGGCTACACCGGGGAGCTGTTTTTT.